One and the same sample provided the 16 T cell receptor beta chains below, sequenced in a study of T cells in Graves' hyperthyroidism and ophthalmopathy. Authors of the study amplified TCR beta CDR3 regions from RNA transcripts. A first-round RT-PCR of the TCR CDR3 used the HTBI primer set. Using its own MiXCR run on the multiplex PCR reads, TCRdb lists one record per CDR3 protein. Of nearly 600,000 distinct CDR3 sequences listed, about 15% are singletons. The sample taken for sequencing was blood. The receptor set was obtained from a woman aged 25 to 39 with Graves' hyperthyroidism that later progressed to Graves' ophthalmopathy.

V and J are TRBV25-1 and TRBJ2-1; 13 bases match TRBD2. V was pared by 4 bases and J by 9 bases, with 6 bases of the junction left unmatched. The CDR3 has 15 residues. Per germline, CDR1 MGHDK and CDR2 SYGVNS. This CDR3 reads CASSGTSGSRGEQFF. CDR3 coding DNA: TGTGCCAGCAGTGGGACTAGCGGGAGCCGAGGTGAGCAGTTCTTC.

This clonotype was observed many times. The chain employs TRBV9 and TRBJ2-7, with TRBD2 as a possible D gene (6 bases). Germline V gives CDR1 SGDLS, CDR2 YYNGEE. CDR3 size: 15 residues. V was clipped by 0 bases and J by 4 bases, with 14 bases between them. The CDR3 loop is CASSVGGEDGYEQYF. CDR3 in DNA: TGTGCCAGCAGCGTAGGGGGGGAGGACGGGTACGAGCAGTACTTC. Full variable domain (remainder filled in from reference TRBV9 and TRBJ2-7): DSGVTQTPKHLITATGQRVTLRCSPRSGDLSVYWYQQSLDQGLQFLIQYYNGEERAKGNILERFSAQQFPDLHSELNLSSLELGDSALYFCASSVGGEDGYEQYFGPGTRLTVT.

This chain uses TRBV11-2 with TRBJ2-1, with 7 bases that match TRBD2. The CDR3 consists of 13 residues. CDR1 is SGHAT, CDR2 FQNNGV, per germline. J gave up 8 bases and V 4 bases, and 5 bases lay outside the gene matches. CDR3: CASSSTSADEQFF. The CDR3 DNA follows: TGTGCCAGCAGCTCCACTAGCGCGGATGAGCAGTTCTTC.

The CDR3 is CASSFSGDPYNEQFF. The CDR3 DNA reads TGCGCCAGCAGCTTTAGCGGGGATCCCTACAATGAGCAGTTCTTC. The chain employs TRBV5-1 and TRBJ2-1; 8 bases agree with TRBD2. Germline V gene sequence: CDR1 SGHRS, CDR2 YFSETQ. This CDR3 contains 15 residues. V was pared by 2 bases and J by 2 bases, with 3 bases of the junction left unmatched.

This clonotype was seen repeatedly, ten times or more. The CDR3 region is CASTQRRESDTDCETQYF. In DNA form, the CDR3 reads TGTGCCAGCACCCAAAGAAGGGAGTCGGATACGGATTGCGAGACCCAGTACTTC. The chain is built from TRBV27 and TRBJ2-5; D might be TRBD2 (5 bases). Trimming shortened V by 7 bases and J by 5 bases, and 29 bases separated the two germline ends. Germline V gene sequence: CDR1 MNHEY, CDR2 SMNVEV (reference sequence). This CDR3 region has 18 residues.

This clonotype was seen repeatedly, ten times or more. The chain recombines TRBV20-1 with TRBJ1-1; possible D gene TRBD1, 6 bases. CDR3 length: 13 amino acids. V was trimmed by 6 bases and J by 5 bases, leaving 16 bases between them. Germline CDR1 DFQATT, CDR2 SNEGSKA (reference sequence). As DNA, the CDR3 is TGCAGTGCCCCAGGGGAGATCGTAACTGAAGCTTTCTTT. Residues: CSAPGEIVTEAFF.

This clonotype was counted at least ten times. V gene TRBV28 combines with J gene TRBJ1-5; a possible D gene is TRBD1 (5 bases). The V gene lost 5 bases and the J gene lost 5 bases, with 19 bases spanning the gap. In germline, CDR1 is MDHEN, CDR2 SYDVKM. The length of the CDR3 is 16 residues. The CDR3 is CASSTPPGGADQPQHF. Written as DNA, the CDR3 is TGTGCCAGCAGTACGCCCCCCGGAGGGGCGGATCAGCCCCAGCATTTT.

This clonotype was detected many times. The chain has TRBV6-5 and TRBJ1-4, with D possibly matching TRBD1 (5 bases). V was pared by 2 bases and J by 8 bases, with 9 bases between. Per the germline V gene, CDR1 is MNHEY and CDR2 is SVGAGI. This CDR3 comprises 13 residues. The chain's CDR3 is CASSYRGREKLFF. CDR3 coding DNA: TGTGCCAGCAGTTACAGGGGACGAGAAAAACTGTTTTTT.

Many counts were recorded for this clonotype. This chain connects TRBV29-1 to TRBJ2-1; TRBD2 matches at 7 bases. This CDR3 contains 14 residues. Germline assignment: CDR1 SQVTM and CDR2 ANQGSEA. With V trimmed by 3 bases and J by 2 bases, 4 bases remained unmatched. The CDR3 region is CSVDPSGPYNEQFF. In DNA, the CDR3 is TGCAGCGTTGACCCTAGCGGCCCCTACAATGAGCAGTTCTTC.

The rearrangement uses TRBV5-1 and TRBJ2-5; 15 bases are shared with TRBD2. From germline, CDR1 is SGHRS and CDR2 YFSETQ. The CDR3 contains 19 residues. Trimming removed 4 bases from V and 5 bases from J; junction bases left unmatched: 15. CDR3 sequence reads: CASSTGLAGGRGTGETQYF. The CDR3 DNA is TGCGCCAGCAGCACTGGACTAGCGGGAGGGAGGGGGACCGGTGAGACCCAGTACTTC.

This clonotype was recorded at least ten times. The chain employs TRBV5-5 and TRBJ1-5; D may be TRBD1 (6 bases). Germline CDR1 is SGHKS and CDR2 is YYEKEE (reference sequence). The CDR3 extends over 14 amino acids. Trimming cost V 1 base and J 4 bases, with 9 bases left between them. The CDR3 DNA is TGTGCCAGCAGCTTGCAACAGGGTAATCAGCCCCAGCATTTT. The encoded protein is CASSLQQGNQPQHF.

This clonotype was seen repeatedly, ten times or more. This chain links TRBV11-3 with TRBJ1-1; D is ambiguous. The CDR3 consists of 11 residues. Looked up from germline, CDR1 is SGHNT and CDR2 is YENEEA. V was trimmed by 2 bases and J by 9 bases, leaving 7 bases between them. CDR3 coding DNA: TGTGCCAGCAGCTTAATTGATCAAGCTTTCTTT. Translating it yields CASSLIDQAFF.

This clonotype appeared many times. The CDR3 nucleotides read TGTGCCAGCAGCCCCACAGAAAAACTGTTTTTT. This gives the protein CASSPTEKLFF. The chain has TRBV7-9 and TRBJ1-4; D not resolved. This CDR3 region has 11 residues. Germline loops: CDR1 SEHNR, CDR2 FQNEAQ (reference sequence). The V gene lost 5 bases and the J gene lost 8 bases, with 6 bases spanning the gap.

This clonotype turned up a few times. This chain links TRBV30 with TRBJ1-4; 8 bases map to TRBD1. The ends lost 4 bases at V and 5 bases at J; junction bases unmatched: 0. The CDR3 is 12 residues long. Per germline, CDR1 GTSNPN and CDR2 SVGIG (reference sequence). Written as DNA, the CDR3 is TGTGCCTGGACAGGGGGCAATGAAAAACTGTTTTTT. This encodes CAWTGGNEKLFF.

About this clonotype: Being one base from a much bigger clone, this may be a read error. The CDR3 sequence is CASSKDTEELFF. The CDR3 nucleotides read TGTGCCAGCAGTAAAGATACCGAGGAGCTGTTTTTT. The J gene is TRBJ2-2, the V gene TRBV2; D call uncertain. Germline lookup yields CDR1 SNHLY and CDR2 FYNNEI. This CDR3 spans 12 amino acids.

This clonotype was seen ten or more times. This chain links TRBV2 with TRBJ2-5; D gene uncertain. Germline values: CDR1 SNHLY, CDR2 FYNNEI. This CDR3 spans 11 amino acids. V lost 10 bases and J lost 3, with 9 bases in between. DNA of the CDR3: TGTGCCACCAAGGCCGAAGAGACCCAGTACTTC. This gives the protein CATKAEETQYF.